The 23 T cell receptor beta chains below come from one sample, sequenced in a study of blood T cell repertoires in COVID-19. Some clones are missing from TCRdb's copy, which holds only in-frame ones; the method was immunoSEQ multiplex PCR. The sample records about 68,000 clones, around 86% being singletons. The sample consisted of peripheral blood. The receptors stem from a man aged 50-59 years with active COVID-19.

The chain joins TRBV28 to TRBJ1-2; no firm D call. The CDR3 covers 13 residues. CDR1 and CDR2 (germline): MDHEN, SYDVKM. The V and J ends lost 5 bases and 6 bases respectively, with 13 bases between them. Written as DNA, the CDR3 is TGTGCCAGCAGTGATCATGCGGGTAATGGCTACACCTTC. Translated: CASSDHAGNGYTF.

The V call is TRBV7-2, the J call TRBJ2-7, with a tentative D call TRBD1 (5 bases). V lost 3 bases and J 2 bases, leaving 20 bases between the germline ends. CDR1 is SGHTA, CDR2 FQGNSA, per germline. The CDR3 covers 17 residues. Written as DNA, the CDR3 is TGTGCCAGCAGCTTTAGATACCACGCAGGGAAAACCTACGAGCAGTACTTC. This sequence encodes CASSFRYHAGKTYEQYF.

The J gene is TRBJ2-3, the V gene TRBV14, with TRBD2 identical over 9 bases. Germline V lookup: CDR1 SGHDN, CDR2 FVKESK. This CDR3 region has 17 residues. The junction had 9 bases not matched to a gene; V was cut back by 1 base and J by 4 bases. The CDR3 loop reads CASSQAAGGGASDTQYF. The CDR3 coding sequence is TGTGCCAGCAGCCAAGCGGCGGGCGGGGGGGCCTCAGATACGCAGTATTTT.

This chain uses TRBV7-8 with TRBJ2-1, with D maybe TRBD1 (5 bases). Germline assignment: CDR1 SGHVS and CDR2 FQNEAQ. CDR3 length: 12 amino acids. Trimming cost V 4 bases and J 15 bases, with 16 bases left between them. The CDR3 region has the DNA TGTGCCAGCAGCTCCAGGGCCCTAGTGGCGTTCTTC. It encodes CASSSRALVAFF.

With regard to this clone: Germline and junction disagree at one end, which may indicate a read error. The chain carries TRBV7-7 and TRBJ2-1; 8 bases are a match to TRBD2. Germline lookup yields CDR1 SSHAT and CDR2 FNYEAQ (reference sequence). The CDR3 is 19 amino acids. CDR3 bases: TGTGCTAGCAGCTCCCTCGGGAGGGGGGGAAGGGTTTCCTACAATGAGCAGTTCTTC. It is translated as CASSSLGRGGRVSYNEQFF.

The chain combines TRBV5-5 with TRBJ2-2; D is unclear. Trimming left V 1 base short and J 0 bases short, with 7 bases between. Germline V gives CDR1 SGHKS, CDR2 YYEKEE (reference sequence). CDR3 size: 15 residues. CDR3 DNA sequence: TGTGCCAGCAGCTTGTTAACAGCGAACACCGGGGAGCTGTTTTTT. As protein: CASSLLTANTGELFF.

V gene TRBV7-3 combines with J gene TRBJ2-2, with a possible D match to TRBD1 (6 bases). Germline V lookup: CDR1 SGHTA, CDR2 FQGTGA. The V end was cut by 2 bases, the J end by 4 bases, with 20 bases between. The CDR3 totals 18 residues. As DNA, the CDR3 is TGTGCCAGCAGCTTAGGGGGCAGTCAGGGGCGAGTCACCGGGGAGCTGTTTTTT. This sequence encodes CASSLGGSQGRVTGELFF.

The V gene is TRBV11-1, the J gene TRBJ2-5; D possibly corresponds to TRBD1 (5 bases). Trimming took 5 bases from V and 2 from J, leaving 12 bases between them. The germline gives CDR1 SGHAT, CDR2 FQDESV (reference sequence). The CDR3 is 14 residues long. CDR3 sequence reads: CASSPDRQQETQYF. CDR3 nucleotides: TGTGCCAGCAGCCCCGACCGACAGCAAGAGACCCAGTACTTC.

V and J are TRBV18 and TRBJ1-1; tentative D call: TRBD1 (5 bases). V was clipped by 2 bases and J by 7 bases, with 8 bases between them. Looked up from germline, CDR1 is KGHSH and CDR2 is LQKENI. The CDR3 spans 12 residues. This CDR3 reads CASSPMGLEAFF. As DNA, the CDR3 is TGTGCCAGCTCACCAATGGGGCTTGAAGCTTTCTTT.

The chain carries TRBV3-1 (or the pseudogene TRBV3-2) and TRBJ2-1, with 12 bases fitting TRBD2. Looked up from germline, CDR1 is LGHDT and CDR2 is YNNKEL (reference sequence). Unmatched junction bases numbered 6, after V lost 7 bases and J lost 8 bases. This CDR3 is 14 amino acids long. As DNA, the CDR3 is TGTGCCAGCAAGGAGACTAGCGGGAGAGATGAGCAGTTCTTC. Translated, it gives CASKETSGRDEQFF.

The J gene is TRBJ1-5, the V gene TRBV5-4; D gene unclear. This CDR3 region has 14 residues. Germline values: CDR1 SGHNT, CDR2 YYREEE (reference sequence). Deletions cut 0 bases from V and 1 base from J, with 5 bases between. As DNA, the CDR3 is TGTGCCAGCAGCTTGGACAGAAGCAATCAGCCCCAGCATTTT. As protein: CASSLDRSNQPQHF.

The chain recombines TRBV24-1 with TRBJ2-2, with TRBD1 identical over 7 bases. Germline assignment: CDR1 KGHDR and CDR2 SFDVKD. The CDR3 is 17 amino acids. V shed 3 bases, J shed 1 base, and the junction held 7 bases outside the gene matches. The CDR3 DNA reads TGTGCCACCAGTGATCCAAGGACAGGTGTGAACACCGGGGAGCTGTTTTTT. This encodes CATSDPRTGVNTGELFF.

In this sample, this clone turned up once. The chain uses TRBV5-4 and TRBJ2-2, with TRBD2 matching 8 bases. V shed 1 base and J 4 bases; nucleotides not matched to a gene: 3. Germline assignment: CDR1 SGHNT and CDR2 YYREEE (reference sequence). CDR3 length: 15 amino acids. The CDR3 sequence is CASSLRLAGTGELFF. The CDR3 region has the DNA TGTGCCAGCAGCTTGCGGCTAGCGGGCACCGGGGAGCTGTTTTTT. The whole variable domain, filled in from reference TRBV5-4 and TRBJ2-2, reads ETGVTQSPTHLIKTRGQQVTLRCSSQSGHNTVSWYQQALGQGPQFIFQYYREEENGRGNFPPRFSGLQFPNYSSELNVNALELDDSALYLCASSLRLAGTGELFFGEGSRLTVL.

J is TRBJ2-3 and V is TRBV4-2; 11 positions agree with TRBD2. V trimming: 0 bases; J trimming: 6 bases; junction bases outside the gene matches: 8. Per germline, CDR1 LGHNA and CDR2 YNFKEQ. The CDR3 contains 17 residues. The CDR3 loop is CASSQDPTSGRSDTQYF. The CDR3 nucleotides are TGTGCCAGCAGCCAAGACCCAACTAGCGGGAGATCGGATACGCAGTATTTT.

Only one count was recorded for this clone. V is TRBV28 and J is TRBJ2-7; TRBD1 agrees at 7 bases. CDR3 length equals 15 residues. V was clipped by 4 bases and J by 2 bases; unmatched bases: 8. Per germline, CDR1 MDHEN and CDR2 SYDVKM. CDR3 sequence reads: CASSSPGTATYEQYF. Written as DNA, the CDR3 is TGTGCCAGCAGTTCTCCTGGGACAGCTACCTACGAGCAGTACTTC. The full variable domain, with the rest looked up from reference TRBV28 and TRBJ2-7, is DVKVTQSSRYLVKRTGEKVFLECVQDMDHENMFWYRQDPGLGLRLIYFSYDVKMKEKGDIPEGYSVSREKKERFSLILESASTNQTSMYLCASSSPGTATYEQYFGPGTRLTVT.

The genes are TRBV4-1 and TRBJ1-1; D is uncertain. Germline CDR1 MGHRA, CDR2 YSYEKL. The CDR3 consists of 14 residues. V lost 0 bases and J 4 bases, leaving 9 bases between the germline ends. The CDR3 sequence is CASSQDRESTEAFF. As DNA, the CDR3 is TGCGCCAGCAGCCAAGATCGGGAGAGCACTGAAGCTTTCTTT.

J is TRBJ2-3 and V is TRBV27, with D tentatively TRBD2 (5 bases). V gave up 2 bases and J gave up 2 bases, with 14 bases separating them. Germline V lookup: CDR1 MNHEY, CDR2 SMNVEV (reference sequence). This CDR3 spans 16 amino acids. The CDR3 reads CASSLSPGLFTDTQYF. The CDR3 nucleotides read TGTGCCAGCAGTTTAAGCCCCGGACTCTTCACAGATACGCAGTATTTT.

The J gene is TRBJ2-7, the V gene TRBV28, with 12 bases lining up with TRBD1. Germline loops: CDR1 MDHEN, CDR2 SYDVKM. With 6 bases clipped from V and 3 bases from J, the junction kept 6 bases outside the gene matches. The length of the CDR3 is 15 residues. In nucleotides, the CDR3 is TGTGCCAGCAGGGGGGGACAGGGGGCTTTCTACGAGCAGTACTTC. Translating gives CASRGGQGAFYEQYF. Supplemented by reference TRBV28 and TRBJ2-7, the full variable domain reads DVKVTQSSRYLVKRTGEKVFLECVQDMDHENMFWYRQDPGLGLRLIYFSYDVKMKEKGDIPEGYSVSREKKERFSLILESASTNQTSMYLCASRGGQGAFYEQYFGPGTRLTVT.

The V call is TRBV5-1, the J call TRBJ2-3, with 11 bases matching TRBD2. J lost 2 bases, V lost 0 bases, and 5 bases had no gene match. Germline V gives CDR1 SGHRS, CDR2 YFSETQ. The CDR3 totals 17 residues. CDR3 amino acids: CASSLGLAGRYTDTQYF. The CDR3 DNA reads TGCGCCAGCAGCTTGGGACTAGCGGGGCGTTACACAGATACGCAGTATTTT.

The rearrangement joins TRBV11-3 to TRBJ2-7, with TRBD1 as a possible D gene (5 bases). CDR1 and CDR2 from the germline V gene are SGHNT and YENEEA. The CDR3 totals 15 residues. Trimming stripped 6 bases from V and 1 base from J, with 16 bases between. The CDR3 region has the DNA TGTGCCAGCAGTTCAGGGTCTCTGGGGTCCTACGAGCAGTACTTC. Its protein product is CASSSGSLGSYEQYF.

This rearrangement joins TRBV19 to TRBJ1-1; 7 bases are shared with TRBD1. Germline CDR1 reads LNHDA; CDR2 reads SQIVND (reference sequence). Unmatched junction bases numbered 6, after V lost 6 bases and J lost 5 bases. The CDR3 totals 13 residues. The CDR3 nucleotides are TGTGCCAGTAGGACTCAGGGGGGTACTGAAGCTTTCTTT. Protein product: CASRTQGGTEAFF.

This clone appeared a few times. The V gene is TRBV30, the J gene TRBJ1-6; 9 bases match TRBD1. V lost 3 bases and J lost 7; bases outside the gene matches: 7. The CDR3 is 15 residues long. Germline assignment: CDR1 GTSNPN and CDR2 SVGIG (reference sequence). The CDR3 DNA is TGTGCCTGGAGGCCCACCGGGACAGGGAATTCACCCCTCCACTTT. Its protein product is CAWRPTGTGNSPLHF.

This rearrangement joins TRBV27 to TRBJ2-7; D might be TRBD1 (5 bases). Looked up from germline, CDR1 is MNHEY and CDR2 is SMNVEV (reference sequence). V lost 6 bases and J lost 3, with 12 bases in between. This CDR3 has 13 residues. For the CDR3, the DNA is TGTGCCAGCAGCCCCAGGGTTGGCTACGAGCAGTACTTC. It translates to CASSPRVGYEQYF.